Listed here is a single T cell receptor (beta chain). Antigen: not known. A much larger clone differs by one base, so this may be a read error. TCRdb re-called the multiplex PCR reads with MiXCR, one entry per CDR3 protein. The repertoire consists of fewer than 80,000 distinct CDR3 sequences, with roughly two fifths occurring once and the leading ten covering 8% to 9.5%. The data belong to a study of breast tumors, draining lymph nodes, adjacent tissues. Findings of the study overall: That most tumor T cells come from lymph nodes remained unproven. Tumor repertoires ranked between lymph nodes and nontumor tissue in diversity, with V and J gene preferences.

Germline V gene lookup returns CDR1 SGHTA and CDR2 FQGTGA. The V gene end was trimmed by 4 bases and the J gene end by 0 bases; junction bases not matched to a gene: 18. The CDR3 is 20 amino acids. This receptor was taken from a female donor with breast cancer. Some clones in this sample may be carry-over from other donors' samples. Sample: breast tumor tissue. V is TRBV7-3 and J is TRBJ2-5; 9 bases are shared with TRBD2. The CDR3 spells CASSSTGTLAGGPHQETQYF. DNA of the CDR3: TGTGCCAGCAGCTCTACCGGAACGCTGGCGGGAGGGCCCCACCAAGAGACCCAGTACTTC.